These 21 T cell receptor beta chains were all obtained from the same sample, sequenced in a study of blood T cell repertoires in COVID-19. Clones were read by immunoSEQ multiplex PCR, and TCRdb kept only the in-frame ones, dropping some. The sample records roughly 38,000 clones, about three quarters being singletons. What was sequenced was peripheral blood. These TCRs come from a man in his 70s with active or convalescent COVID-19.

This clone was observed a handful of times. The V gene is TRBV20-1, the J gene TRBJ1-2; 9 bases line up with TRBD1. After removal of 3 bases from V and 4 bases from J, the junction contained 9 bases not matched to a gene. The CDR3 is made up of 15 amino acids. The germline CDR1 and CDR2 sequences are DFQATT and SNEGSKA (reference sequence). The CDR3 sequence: CSASGRDREFYGYTF. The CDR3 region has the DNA TGCAGTGCTAGTGGCCGGGACAGGGAGTTCTATGGCTACACCTTC.

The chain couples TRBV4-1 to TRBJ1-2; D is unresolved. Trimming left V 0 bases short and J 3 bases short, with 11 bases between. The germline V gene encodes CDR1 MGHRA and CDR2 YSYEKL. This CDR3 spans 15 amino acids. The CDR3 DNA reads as TGCGCCAGCAGCCAAGAGAGGGCAATTGACTATGGCTACACCTTC. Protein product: CASSQERAIDYGYTF.

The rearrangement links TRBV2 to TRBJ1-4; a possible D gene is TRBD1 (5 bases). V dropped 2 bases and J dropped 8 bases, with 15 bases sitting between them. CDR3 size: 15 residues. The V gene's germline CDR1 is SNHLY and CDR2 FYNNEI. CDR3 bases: TGTGCCAGCAGTGAAATGGGCAGGGCGGGGGAAAAACTGTTTTTT. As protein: CASSEMGRAGEKLFF.

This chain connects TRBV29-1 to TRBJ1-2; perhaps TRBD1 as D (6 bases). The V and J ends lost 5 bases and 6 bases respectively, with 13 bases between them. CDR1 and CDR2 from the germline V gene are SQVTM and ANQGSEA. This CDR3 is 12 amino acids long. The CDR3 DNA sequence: TGCAGCGTTACGGACAGCAGGAATGGCTACACCTTC. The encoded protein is CSVTDSRNGYTF. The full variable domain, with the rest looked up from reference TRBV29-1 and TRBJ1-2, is SAVISQKPSRDICQRGTSLTIQCQVDSQVTMMFWYRQQPGQSLTLIATANQGSEATYESGFVIDKFPISRPNLTFSTLTVSNMSPEDSSIYLCSVTDSRNGYTFGSGTRLTVV.

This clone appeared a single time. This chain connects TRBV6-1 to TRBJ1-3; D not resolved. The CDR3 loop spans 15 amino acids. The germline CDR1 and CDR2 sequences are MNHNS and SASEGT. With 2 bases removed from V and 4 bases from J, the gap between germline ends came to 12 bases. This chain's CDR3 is CASSENWVQGNTIYF. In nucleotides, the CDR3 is TGTGCCAGCAGTGAAAATTGGGTACAGGGAAACACCATATATTTT.

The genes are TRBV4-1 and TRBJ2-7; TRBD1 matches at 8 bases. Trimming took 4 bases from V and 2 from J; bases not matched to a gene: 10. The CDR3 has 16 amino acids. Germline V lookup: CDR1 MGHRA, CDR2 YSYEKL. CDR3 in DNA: TGCGCCAGCAGCCTAACCTCGGGACAGGCCGCCTACGAGCAGTACTTC. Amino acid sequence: CASSLTSGQAAYEQYF.

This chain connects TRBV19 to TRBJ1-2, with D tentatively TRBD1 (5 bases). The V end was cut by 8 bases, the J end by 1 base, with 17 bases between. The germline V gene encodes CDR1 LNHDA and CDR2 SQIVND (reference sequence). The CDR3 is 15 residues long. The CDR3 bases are TGTGCCAGTGCCGTTCGGCAGGGATATAACTATGGCTACACCTTC. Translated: CASAVRQGYNYGYTF.

DNA for the CDR3: TGTGCCAGCAGCCAAAAGACAGGGTTCGGCCAGCCCCAGCATTTT. This encodes CASSQKTGFGQPQHF. This chain joins TRBV5-5 and TRBJ1-5; 7 nucleotides align to TRBD1. This CDR3 region has 15 residues. J was trimmed by 7 bases and V by 4 bases; bases with no gene match: 11. The germline CDR1 and CDR2 sequences are SGHKS and YYEKEE (reference sequence).

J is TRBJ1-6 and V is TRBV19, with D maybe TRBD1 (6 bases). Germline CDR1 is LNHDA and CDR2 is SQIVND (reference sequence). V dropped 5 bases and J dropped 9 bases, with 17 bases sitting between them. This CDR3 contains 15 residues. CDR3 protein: CASSSEGRGRSPLHF. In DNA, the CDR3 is TGTGCCAGTAGTTCGGAAGGCAGGGGCCGTTCACCCCTCCACTTT.

The CDR3: CASSFEKGGNQPQHF. As DNA, the CDR3 is TGTGCCAGCAGTTTCGAGAAGGGAGGCAATCAGCCCCAGCATTTT. The rearrangement uses TRBV28 and TRBJ1-5; D unclear. Looked up from germline, CDR1 is MDHEN and CDR2 is SYDVKM. The CDR3 length is 15 residues. V was pared by 3 bases and J by 2 bases, with 11 bases between.

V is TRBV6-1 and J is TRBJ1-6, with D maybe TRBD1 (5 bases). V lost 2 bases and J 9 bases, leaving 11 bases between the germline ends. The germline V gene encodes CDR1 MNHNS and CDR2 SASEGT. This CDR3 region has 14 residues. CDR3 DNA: TGTGCCAGCAGTGAAAAGGGGCGTACTTCACCCCTCCACTTT. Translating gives CASSEKGRTSPLHF.

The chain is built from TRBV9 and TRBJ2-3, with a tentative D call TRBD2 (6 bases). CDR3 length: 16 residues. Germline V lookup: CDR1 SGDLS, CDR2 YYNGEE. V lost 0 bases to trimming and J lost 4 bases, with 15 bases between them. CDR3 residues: CASSVGYGGGADTQYF. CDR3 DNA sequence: TGTGCCAGCAGCGTAGGGTACGGGGGTGGGGCAGATACGCAGTATTTT.

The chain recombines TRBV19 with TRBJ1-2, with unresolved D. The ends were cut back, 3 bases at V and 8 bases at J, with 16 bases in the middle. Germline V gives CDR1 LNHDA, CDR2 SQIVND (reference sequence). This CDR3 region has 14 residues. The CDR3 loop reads CASSILEGLGGYTF. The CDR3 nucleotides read TGTGCCAGTAGTATTTTGGAGGGATTGGGCGGCTACACCTTC.

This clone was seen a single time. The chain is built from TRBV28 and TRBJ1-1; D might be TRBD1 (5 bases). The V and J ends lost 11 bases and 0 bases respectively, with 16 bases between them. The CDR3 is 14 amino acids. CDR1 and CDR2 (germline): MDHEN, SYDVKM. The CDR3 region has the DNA TGTGCCCTTTCTCGGGGGGGAATGAACACTGAAGCTTTCTTT. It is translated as CALSRGGMNTEAFF.

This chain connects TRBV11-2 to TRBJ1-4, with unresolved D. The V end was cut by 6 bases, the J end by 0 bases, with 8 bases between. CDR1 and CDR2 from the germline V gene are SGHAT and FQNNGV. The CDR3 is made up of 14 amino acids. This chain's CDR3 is CASSPTPTNEKLFF. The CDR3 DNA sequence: TGTGCCAGCAGTCCTACCCCAACTAATGAAAAACTGTTTTTT.

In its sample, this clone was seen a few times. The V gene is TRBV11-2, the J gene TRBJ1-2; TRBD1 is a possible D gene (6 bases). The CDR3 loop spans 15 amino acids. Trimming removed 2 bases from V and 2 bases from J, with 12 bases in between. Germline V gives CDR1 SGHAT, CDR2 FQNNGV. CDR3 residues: CASSLNREPNYGYTF. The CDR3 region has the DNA TGTGCCAGCAGCTTAAACAGGGAACCCAACTATGGCTACACCTTC.

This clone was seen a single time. DNA for the CDR3: TGTGCCAGCCGTCGACTGCTCAGTGAGACCCAGTACTTC. Translated, it gives CASRRLLSETQYF. This rearrangement joins TRBV21-1 to TRBJ2-5; TRBD2, as called in the table, went unchecked against the DNA. TRBV21-1 is tagged as a pseudogene. The CDR3 extends over 13 amino acids.

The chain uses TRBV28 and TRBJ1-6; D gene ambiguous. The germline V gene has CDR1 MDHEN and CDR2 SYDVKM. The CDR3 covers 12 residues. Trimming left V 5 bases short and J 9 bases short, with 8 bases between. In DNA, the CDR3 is TGTGCCAGCAGTCCCCGCGCTTCACCCCTCCACTTT. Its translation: CASSPRASPLHF.

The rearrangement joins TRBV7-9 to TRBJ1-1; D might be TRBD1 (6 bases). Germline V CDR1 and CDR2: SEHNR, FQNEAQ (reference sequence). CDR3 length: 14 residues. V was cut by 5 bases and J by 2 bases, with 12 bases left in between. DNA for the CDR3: TGTGCCAGCAGCCCTAAGGGGGAAAACACTGAAGCTTTCTTT. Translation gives CASSPKGENTEAFF.

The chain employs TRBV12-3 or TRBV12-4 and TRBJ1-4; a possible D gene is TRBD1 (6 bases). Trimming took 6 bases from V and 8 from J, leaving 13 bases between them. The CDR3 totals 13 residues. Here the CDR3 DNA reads TGTGCCAGCAGGGAAACAGGGTCCGAAAAACTGTTTTTT. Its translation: CASRETGSEKLFF.

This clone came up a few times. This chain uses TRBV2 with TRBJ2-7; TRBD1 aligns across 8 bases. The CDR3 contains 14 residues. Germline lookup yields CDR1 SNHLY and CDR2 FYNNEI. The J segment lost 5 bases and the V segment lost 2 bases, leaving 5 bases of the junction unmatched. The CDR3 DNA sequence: TGTGCCAGCAGTGAACAGGGGGCAGGTGACGAGCAGTACTTC. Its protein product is CASSEQGAGDEQYF.